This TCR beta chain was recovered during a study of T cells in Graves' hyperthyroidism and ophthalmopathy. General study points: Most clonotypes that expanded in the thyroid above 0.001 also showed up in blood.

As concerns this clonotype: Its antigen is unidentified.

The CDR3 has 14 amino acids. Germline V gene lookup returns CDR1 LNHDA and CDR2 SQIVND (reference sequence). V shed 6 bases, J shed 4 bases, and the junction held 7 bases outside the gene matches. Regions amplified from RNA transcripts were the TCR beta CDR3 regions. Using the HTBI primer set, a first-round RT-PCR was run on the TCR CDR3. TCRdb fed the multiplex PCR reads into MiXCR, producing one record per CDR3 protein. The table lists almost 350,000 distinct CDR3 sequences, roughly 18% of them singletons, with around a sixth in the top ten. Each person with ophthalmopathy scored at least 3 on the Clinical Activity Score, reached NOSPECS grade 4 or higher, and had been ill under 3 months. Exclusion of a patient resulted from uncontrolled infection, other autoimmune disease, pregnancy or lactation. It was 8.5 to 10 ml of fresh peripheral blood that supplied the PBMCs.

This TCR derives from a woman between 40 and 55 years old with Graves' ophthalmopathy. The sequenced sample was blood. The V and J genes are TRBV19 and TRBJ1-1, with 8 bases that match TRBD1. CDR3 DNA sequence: TGTGCCAGTAGAGTCCAGGGGGCAGGCACTGAAGCTTTCTTT. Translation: CASRVQGAGTEAFF.